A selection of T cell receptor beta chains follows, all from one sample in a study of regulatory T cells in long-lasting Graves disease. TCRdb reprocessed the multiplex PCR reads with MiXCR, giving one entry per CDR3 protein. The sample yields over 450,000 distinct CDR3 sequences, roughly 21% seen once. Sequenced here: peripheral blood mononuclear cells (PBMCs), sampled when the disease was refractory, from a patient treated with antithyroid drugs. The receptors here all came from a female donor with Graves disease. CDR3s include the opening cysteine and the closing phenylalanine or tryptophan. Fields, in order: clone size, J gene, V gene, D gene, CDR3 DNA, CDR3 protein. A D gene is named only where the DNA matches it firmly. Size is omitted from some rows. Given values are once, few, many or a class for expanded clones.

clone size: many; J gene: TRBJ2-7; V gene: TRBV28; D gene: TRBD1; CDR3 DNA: TGTGCCAGCAGTCTCGCCTTACGGACAGGGTTACCTTCCTACGAGCAGTACTTC; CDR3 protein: CASSLALRTGLPSYEQYF
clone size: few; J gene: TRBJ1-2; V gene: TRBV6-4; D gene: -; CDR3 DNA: TGTGCCAGCAGAGACCCGCAGGGTTTTGGCTACACCTTC; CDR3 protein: CASRDPQGFGYTF
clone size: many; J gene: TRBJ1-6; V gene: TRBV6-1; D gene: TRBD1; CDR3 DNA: TGTGCCAGCAGGTCCGGGACAGGGGCCCGAATTTATAATTCACCCCTCCACTTT; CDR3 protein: CASRSGTGARIYNSPLHF
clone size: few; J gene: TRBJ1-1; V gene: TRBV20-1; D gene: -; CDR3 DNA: TGCAGTGCTACCGAATTGAACACTGAAGCTTTCTTT; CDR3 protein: CSATELNTEAFF
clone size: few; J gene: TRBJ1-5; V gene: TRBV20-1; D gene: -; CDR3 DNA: TGCAGTGCTTTGACAGGCGGATTCCATCCTTCCCGCAATCAGCCCCAGCATTTT; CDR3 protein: CSALTGGFHPSRNQPQHF
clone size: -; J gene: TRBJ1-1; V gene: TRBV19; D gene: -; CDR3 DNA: TGTGCCAGTAGTATAGCGTACGGGGGGCGCATAACTGAAGCTTTCTTT; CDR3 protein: CASSIAYGGRITEAFF
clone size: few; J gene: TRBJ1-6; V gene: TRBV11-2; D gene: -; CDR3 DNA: TGTGCCAACAGCTCCCGCGGGGGGGCCTATAATTCACCCCTCCACTTT; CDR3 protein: CANSSRGGAYNSPLHF
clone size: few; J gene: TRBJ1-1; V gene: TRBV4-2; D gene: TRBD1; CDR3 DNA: TGTGCCAGCAGCCACCGGGACAGCCCTTCCGGGAACACTGAAGCTTTCTTT; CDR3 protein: CASSHRDSPSGNTEAFF
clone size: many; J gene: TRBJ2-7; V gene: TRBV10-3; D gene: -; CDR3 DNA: TGTGCCATCAGTCGGACAGCGGGGAACGACGAGCAGTACTTC; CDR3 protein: CAISRTAGNDEQYF
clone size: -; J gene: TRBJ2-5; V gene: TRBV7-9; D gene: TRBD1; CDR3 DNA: TGTGCCAGCAGCGTTGGACAGGGCCTTGGAGAGACCCAGTACTTC; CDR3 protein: CASSVGQGLGETQYF
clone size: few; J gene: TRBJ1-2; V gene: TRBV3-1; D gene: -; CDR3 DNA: TGTGCCAGCAGCCAAGAGCAAGACGGAGACTATGGCTACACCTTC; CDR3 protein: CASSQEQDGDYGYTF
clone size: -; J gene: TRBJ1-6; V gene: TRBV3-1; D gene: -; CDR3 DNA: TGTGCCAGCAGCCAAGTTTCGAGGGGAGGTTATTCACCCCTCCACTTT; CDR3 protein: CASSQVSRGGYSPLHF
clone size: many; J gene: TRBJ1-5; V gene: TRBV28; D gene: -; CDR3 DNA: TGTGCCAGCAGTTTCCCGAGGGATAATCAGCCCCAGCATTTT; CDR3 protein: CASSFPRDNQPQHF
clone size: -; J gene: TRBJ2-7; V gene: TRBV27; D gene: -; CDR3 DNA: TGTGCCAGCAGTCCAGGACAGCTTTACAACCGCTACGAGCAGTACTTC; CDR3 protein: CASSPGQLYNRYEQYF
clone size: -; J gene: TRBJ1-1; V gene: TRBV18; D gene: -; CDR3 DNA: TGTGCCAGCTCACCTGTGGAGAACACTGAAGCTTTCTTT; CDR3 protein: CASSPVENTEAFF
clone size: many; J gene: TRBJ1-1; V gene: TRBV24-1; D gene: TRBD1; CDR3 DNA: TGTGCCACCAGAGATGGGACAGGGGGCGGAACTGAAGCTTTCTTT; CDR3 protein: CATRDGTGGGTEAFF
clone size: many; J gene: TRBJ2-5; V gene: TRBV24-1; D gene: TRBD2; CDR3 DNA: TGCGCCACCAGTCCCGGGACTAGCGGGAGCAGGCAAGAGACCCAGTACTTC; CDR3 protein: CATSPGTSGSRQETQYF
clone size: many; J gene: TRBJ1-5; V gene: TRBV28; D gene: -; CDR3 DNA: TGTGCCAGTACCTCCAGCAATCAGCCCCAGCATTTT; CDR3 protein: CASTSSNQPQHF
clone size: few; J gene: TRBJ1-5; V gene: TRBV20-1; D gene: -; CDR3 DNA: TGCAGTGCTAGTGACGATACGGCGGGACAGCCCCAGCATTTT; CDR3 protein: CSASDDTAGQPQHF
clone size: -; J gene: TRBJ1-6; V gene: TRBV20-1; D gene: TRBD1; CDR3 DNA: TGCAGTGCTAGGGGGGGGGACAGCTCCTATAATTCACCCCTCCACTTT; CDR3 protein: CSARGGDSSYNSPLHF
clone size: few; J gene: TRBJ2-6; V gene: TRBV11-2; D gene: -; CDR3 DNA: TGTGCCAGCAGCTTAGGTGTAAACTCTGGGGCCAACGTCCTGACTTTC; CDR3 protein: CASSLGVNSGANVLTF
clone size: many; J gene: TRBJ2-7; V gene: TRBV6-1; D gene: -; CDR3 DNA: TGTGCCAGCAGTCGACAGCAGTACGAGCAGTACTTC; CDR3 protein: CASSRQQYEQYF
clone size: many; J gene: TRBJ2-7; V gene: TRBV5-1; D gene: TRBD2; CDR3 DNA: TGCGCCAGCAGGTCGGGACTAGCTTATGTCTACGAGCAGTACTTC; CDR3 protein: CASRSGLAYVYEQYF
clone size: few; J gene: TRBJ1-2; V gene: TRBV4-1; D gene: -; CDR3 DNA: TGCGCCAGCAGCCAAGTCCCGGCCGGAGCTAACTATGGCTACACCTTC; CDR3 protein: CASSQVPAGANYGYTF
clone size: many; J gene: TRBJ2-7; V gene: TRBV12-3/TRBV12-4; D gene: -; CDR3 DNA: TGTGCCAGCAGTTGGCACACCTCCTACGAGCAGTACTTC; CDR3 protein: CASSWHTSYEQYF
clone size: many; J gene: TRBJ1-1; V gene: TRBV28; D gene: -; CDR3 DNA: TGTGCCAGCACGGAACAGCTGAACACTGAAGCTTTCTTT; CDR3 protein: CASTEQLNTEAFF
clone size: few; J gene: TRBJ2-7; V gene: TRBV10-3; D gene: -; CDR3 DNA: TGCGACCCTTCCTTGGGGATACGGGAGAGCTCCTACGAGCAGTACTTC; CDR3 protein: CDPSLGIRESSYEQYF
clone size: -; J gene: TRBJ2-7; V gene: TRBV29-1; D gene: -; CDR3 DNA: TGCAGCGTTGTGGTAGCGGCTTACGAGCAGTACTTC; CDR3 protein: CSVVVAAYEQYF
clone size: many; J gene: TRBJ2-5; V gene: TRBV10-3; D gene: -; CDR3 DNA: TGTGCCATCAGTGTCAGGGCCGGTCAAGAGACCCAGTACTTC; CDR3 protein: CAISVRAGQETQYF
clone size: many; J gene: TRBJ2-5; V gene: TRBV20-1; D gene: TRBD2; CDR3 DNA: TGCAGTGCTAGAGATTGGTTCGGGACTAGCAAAGAGACCCAGTACTTC; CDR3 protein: CSARDWFGTSKETQYF
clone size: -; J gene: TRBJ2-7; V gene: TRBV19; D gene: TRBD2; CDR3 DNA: TGTGCCAGTAGTCCCCGGGGACTACATCCTTTTGGCCTAAACTACGAGCAGTACTTC; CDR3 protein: CASSPRGLHPFGLNYEQYF
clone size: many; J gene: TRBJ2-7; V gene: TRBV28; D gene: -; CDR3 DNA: TGTGCCAGCAGTTTTATAGAATCCTACGAGCAGTACTTC; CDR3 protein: CASSFIESYEQYF
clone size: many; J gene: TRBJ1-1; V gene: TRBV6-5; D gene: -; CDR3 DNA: TGTGCCAGCAGTTACAAGGGGAACACTGAAGCTTTCTTT; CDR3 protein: CASSYKGNTEAFF
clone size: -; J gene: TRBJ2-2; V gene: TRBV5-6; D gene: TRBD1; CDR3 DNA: TGTGCCAGCAGCGGGGGACAGGGCTCATTTCGGGAGCTGTTTTTT; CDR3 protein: CASSGGQGSFRELFF
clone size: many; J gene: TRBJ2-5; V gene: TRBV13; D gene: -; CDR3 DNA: TGTGCCAGCAGCTCCCTGGACCAAGAGACCCAGTACTTC; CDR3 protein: CASSSLDQETQYF
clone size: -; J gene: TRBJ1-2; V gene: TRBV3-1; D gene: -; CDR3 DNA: TGTGCCAGCAGCCAAGATCTCCAATCTAATGGCTACACCTTC; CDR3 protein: CASSQDLQSNGYTF
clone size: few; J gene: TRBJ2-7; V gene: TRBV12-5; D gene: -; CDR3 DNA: TGTGCTAGTGGTTTGGTACTTATGGGGCGTCACTACGAGCAGTACTTC; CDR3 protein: CASGLVLMGRHYEQYF
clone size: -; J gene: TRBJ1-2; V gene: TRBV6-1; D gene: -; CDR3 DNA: TGTGCCAGCAGTGATCAGGGGTCGGGCTATGGCTACACCTTC; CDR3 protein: CASSDQGSGYGYTF
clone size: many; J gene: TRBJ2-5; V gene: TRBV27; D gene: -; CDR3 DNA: TGTGCCAGCAGTCGAGGGATAGAGGGCCAAGAGACCCAGTACTTC; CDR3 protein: CASSRGIEGQETQYF
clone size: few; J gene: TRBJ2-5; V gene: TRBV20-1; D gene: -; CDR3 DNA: TGCAGTGCTAGAGATCCCTTCCAAGAGACCCAGTACTTC; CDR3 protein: CSARDPFQETQYF
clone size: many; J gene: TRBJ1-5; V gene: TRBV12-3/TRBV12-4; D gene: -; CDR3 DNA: TGTGCCAGCAGTTCCGACCGTTATAGCAATCAGCCCCAGCATTTT; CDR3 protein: CASSSDRYSNQPQHF
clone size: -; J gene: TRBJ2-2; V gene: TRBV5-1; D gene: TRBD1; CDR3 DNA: TGCGCCAGCAGCTTACACTTTGGACAGGGAACCGGGGAGCTGTTTTTT; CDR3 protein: CASSLHFGQGTGELFF
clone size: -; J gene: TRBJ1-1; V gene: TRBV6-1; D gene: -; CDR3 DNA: TGTGCCAGCAGTACCCGACATTCGAACACTGAAGCTTTCTTT; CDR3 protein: CASSTRHSNTEAFF
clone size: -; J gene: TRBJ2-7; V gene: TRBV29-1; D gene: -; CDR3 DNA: TGCAGCGGCGGACCGGGGGTGGGCGAGCAGTACTTC; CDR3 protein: CSGGPGVGEQYF
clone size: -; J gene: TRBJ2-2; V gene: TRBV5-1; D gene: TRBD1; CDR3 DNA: TGCGCCAGCAGCTTGACAGGGGGCGACACCGGGGAGCTGTTTTTT; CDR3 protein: CASSLTGGDTGELFF
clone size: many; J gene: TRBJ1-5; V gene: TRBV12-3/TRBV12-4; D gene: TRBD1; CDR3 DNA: TGTGCCAGCAGAACCTACGTTCTGGGACAGGGACCCAATCAGCCCCAGCATTTT; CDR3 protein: CASRTYVLGQGPNQPQHF
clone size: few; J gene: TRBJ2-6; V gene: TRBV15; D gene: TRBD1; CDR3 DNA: TGTGCCACCAGCAGAGAAGTCGCGGCAACAGGGGGCTTAAATCTCGGGGCCAACGTCCTGACTTTC; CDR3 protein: CATSREVAATGGLNLGANVLTF
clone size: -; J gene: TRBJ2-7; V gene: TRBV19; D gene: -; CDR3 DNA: TGTGCCAGTAGTATTCAGGCCGGTGTCTACGAGCAGTACTTC; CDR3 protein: CASSIQAGVYEQYF
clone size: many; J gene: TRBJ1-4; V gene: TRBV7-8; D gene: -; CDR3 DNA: TGTGCCAGCAGCTTAGCTCCCAAGGGCTCAACTAATGAAAAACTGTTTTTT; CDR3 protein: CASSLAPKGSTNEKLFF
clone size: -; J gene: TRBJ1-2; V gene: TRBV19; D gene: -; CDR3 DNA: TGTGCCAGTAGTATGGATACAAAAAATGGCTACACCTTC; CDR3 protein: CASSMDTKNGYTF
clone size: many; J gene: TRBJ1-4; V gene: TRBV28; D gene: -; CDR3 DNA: TGTGCCAGCAGTTTTCTGGGTTTGGAAAAACTGTTTTTT; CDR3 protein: CASSFLGLEKLFF
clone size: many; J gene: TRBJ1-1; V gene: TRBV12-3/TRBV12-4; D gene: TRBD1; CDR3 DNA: TGTGCCAGCAGTTTAGCGCGAGGGACAGGGTTCAGGGCTTTCTTT; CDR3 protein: CASSLARGTGFRAFF
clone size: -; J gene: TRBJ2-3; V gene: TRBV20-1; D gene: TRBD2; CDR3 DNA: TGCAGTGCTAGAGAGCCAAGCGGGGGGAGTGCAGATACGCAGTATTTT; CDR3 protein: CSAREPSGGSADTQYF
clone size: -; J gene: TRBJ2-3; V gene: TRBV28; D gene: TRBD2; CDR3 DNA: TGTGCCAGCAGTCCCCCCCCGGGGGGGACAGATACGCAGTATTTT; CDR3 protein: CASSPPPGGTDTQYF
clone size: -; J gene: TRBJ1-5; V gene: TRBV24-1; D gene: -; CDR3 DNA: TGTGCCACCAGTGATCCAGGGGATCGCAATCAGCCCCAGCATTTT; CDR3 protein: CATSDPGDRNQPQHF
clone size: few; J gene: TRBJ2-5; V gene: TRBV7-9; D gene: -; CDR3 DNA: TGTGCCAGCAGCCTGGACAGGGAGGGAGAGACCCAGTACTTC; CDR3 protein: CASSLDREGETQYF
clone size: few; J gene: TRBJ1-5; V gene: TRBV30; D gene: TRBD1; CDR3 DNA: TGTGCCTGGAGTTCGGGACAGCCAGTTAATCAGCCCCAGCATTTT; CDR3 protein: CAWSSGQPVNQPQHF
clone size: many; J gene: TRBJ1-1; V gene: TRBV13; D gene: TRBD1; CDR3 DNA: TGTGCCAGCAGCTGGGGACAGAGGAAGACTGAAGCTTTCTTT; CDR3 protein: CASSWGQRKTEAFF
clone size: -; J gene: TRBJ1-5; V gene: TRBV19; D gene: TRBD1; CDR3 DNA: TGTGCCAGTAGTTTAACCCCCGACAGGGGCAATCAGCCCCAGCATTTT; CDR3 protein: CASSLTPDRGNQPQHF